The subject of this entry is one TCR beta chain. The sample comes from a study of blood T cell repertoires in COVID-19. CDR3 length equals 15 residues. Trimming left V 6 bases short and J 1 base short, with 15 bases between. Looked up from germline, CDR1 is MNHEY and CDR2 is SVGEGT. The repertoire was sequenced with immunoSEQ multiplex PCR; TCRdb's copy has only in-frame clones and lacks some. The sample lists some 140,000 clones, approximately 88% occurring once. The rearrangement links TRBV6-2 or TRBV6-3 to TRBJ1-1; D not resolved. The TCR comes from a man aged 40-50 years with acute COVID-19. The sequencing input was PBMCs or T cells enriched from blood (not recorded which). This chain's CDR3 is CASSPLGNPNTEAFF. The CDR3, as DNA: TGTGCCAGCAGCCCCCTCGGGAATCCGAACACTGAAGCTTTCTTT.